The rows below give T cell receptor beta chains drawn from one sample of a study of blood T cell repertoires in COVID-19. The repertoire was sequenced with immunoSEQ multiplex PCR; TCRdb's copy has only in-frame clones and lacks some. Counted here are 250,000 to 300,000 clones, approximately 79% occurring once; the ten biggest clones make up about 4%. The specimen sequenced was PBMCs or T cells enriched from blood (not recorded which). The receptors stem from a young man with acute COVID-19. Each CDR3 is given with its conserved first and last residue. The D gene is left open where the match is weak. Clone size is shown for a subset of rows, as once, few, many or a class of expanded clone.

j_call,clone_size,v_call,d_call,cdr3_aa,cdr3_nt
TRBJ1-1,once,TRBV7-6,.,CASSLGAGQLNTEAFF,TGTGCCAGCAGCTTAGGGGCGGGGCAGTTGAACACTGAAGCTTTCTTT
TRBJ1-4,.,TRBV19,.,CASNSNNEKLFF,TGTGCCAGTAATTCCAATAATGAAAAACTGTTTTTT
TRBJ2-3,.,TRBV6-4,TRBD2,CASSEGGGSDTQYF,TGTGCCAGCAGTGAGGGCGGCGGGAGTGATACGCAGTATTTT
TRBJ1-5,.,TRBV12-3/TRBV12-4,.,CASSFPYQPQHF,TGTGCCAGCAGTTTTCCGTATCAGCCCCAGCATTTT
TRBJ1-1,.,TRBV11-3,TRBD1,CASSLPPGTGAPNTEAFF,TGTGCCAGCAGTCTCCCTCCCGGGACAGGGGCCCCGAACACTGAAGCTTTCTTT
TRBJ2-6,.,TRBV5-1,.,CASSFSSGANVLTF,TGCGCCAGCAGCTTTAGCTCTGGGGCCAACGTCCTGACTTTC
TRBJ2-1,.,TRBV6-4,.,CASSDGANVNEQFF,TGTGCCAGCAGTGACGGGGCCAATGTCAATGAGCAGTTCTTC
TRBJ1-1,.,TRBV4-3,TRBD1,CASSQDRRDRVLF,TGCGCCAGCAGCCAAGATAGGCGGGACAGGGTCCTTTTT
TRBJ1-3,.,TRBV5-1,.,CASSLGTLGNTIYF,TGTGCCAGCAGCTTGGGGACTTTGGGAAACACCATATATTTT
TRBJ1-6,few,TRBV5-4,.,CASSSPRTGGNSPLHF,TGTGCCAGCAGCTCACCCCGGACGGGGGGGAATTCACCCCTCCACTTT
TRBJ1-1,.,TRBV5-4,.,CASSLVQAEAFF,TGTGCCAGCAGCTTGGTTCAGGCTGAAGCTTTCTTT
TRBJ2-2,.,TRBV10-1,.,CARPCELFPRNTGELFF,TGCGCCAGGCCGTGTGAGCTATTTCCCCGGAACACCGGGGAGCTGTTTTTT
TRBJ1-1,.,TRBV13,.,CASSLGLGNTEAFF,TGTGCCAGCAGCTTAGGCCTCGGGAACACTGAAGCTTTCTTT
TRBJ1-2,.,TRBV28,TRBD1,CASSAPGQGLPGYTF,TGTGCCAGCAGTGCTCCGGGACAGGGTCTTCCTGGCTACACCTTC
TRBJ1-2,.,TRBV5-6,.,CASSPVSMEGYTF,TGTGCCAGCAGCCCCGTCTCGATGGAGGGCTACACCTTC
TRBJ2-1,.,TRBV11-3,TRBD2,CASSLGTSGYNEQFF,TGTGCCAGCAGCTTGGGGACTAGTGGTTACAATGAGCAGTTCTTC
TRBJ2-2,.,TRBV4-3,.,CASSQGLAADVDTGELFF,TGCGCCAGCAGCCAAGGGCTTGCGGCCGACGTTGACACCGGGGAGCTGTTTTTT
TRBJ1-3,.,TRBV4-1,.,CASSQDFIGGTIYF,TGCGCCAGCAGCCAAGATTTTATAGGCGGGACCATATATTTT
TRBJ1-2,.,TRBV19,TRBD1,CASTLTGALFDGYTF,TGTGCCAGTACTTTGACAGGGGCCCTGTTTGATGGCTACACCTTC
TRBJ2-1,once,TRBV12-3/TRBV12-4,TRBD1,CASSPPGQGWFF,TGTGCCAGCAGCCCCCCGGGACAGGGTTGGTTCTTC
TRBJ1-6,once,TRBV30,.,CAWKSDLKGNSPLHF,TGTGCCTGGAAGTCAGATCTCAAGGGGAATTCACCCCTCCACTTT
TRBJ1-2,.,TRBV6-6,.,CASTFHDRTNYGYTF,TGTGCCAGCACCTTTCACGACAGGACTAACTATGGCTACACCTTC
TRBJ2-3,once,TRBV3-1/TRBV3-2,.,CASGGGIQTSDTQYF,TGTGCCAGTGGGGGAGGCATTCAGACCTCAGATACGCAGTATTTT
TRBJ2-1,.,TRBV28,.,CASSLLAVEQFF,TGTGCCAGCAGTTTACTAGCCGTTGAGCAGTTCTTC
TRBJ2-2,.,TRBV5-4,TRBD1,CASSSRDRGEIGELFF,TGTGCCAGCAGCTCCCGGGACAGGGGGGAAATCGGGGAGCTGTTTTTT
TRBJ2-1,.,TRBV6-5,TRBD2,CASSYGLAGTNEQFF,TGTGCCAGCAGTTACGGCCTAGCGGGGACCAATGAGCAGTTCTTC
TRBJ1-4,.,TRBV30,TRBD1,CAWSGQLNEKLFF,TGTGCCTGGTCGGGACAGCTTAATGAAAAACTGTTTTTT
TRBJ1-5,.,TRBV7-8,TRBD1,CASSVGTGPSNQPQHF,TGTGCCAGCAGCGTTGGGACAGGACCTAGCAATCAGCCCCAGCATTTT
TRBJ1-2,.,TRBV19,.,CASSIGSGNYGYTF,TGTGCCAGTAGTATAGGGTCAGGGAACTATGGCTACACCTTC
TRBJ1-5,.,TRBV24-1,.,CATSYDSNQPQHF,TGTGCCACCAGCTATGATAGCAATCAGCCCCAGCATTTT
TRBJ1-4,.,TRBV5-1,.,CASSTTGIEKLFF,TGCGCCAGCAGCACAACAGGGATTGAAAAACTGTTTTTT
TRBJ1-2,.,TRBV7-9,TRBD1,CASSPHSIGGKAYEGGYTF,TGTGCCAGCAGCCCCCATTCGATAGGGGGCAAAGCCTACGAAGGGGGCTACACCTTC
TRBJ2-6,.,TRBV21-1,.,CASSPGTGYTGANVLTF,TGTGCCAGCAGCCCCGGGACAGGGTATACTGGGGCCAACGTCCTGACTTTC
TRBJ1-6,.,TRBV5-1,TRBD1,CASSLDRADSPLHF,TGCGCCAGCAGCTTAGACAGGGCGGATTCACCCCTCCACTTT
TRBJ1-3,.,TRBV29-1,.,CSVVPLPGNTIYF,TGCAGCGTCGTCCCTCTTCCTGGAAACACCATATATTTT
TRBJ1-5,.,TRBV7-2,.,CASSRVFDQPQHF,TGTGCCAGCTCGAGGGTTTTCGATCAGCCCCAGCATTTT
TRBJ2-3,.,TRBV7-6,TRBD2,CASSLAATSGRATDTQYF,TGTGCCAGCAGCTTAGCGGCGACTAGCGGGAGGGCCACAGATACGCAGTATTTT
TRBJ1-4,.,TRBV2,.,CASRPNRGGRVDKLFF,TGTGCCAGCAGGCCCAATAGAGGAGGGCGAGTCGATAAACTGTTTTTT
TRBJ2-5,.,TRBV19,.,CASSIDLTGGGETQYF,TGTGCCAGTAGTATAGATCTCACGGGGGGCGGAGAGACCCAGTACTTC
TRBJ2-1,.,TRBV14,.,CASSPLVERRNEQFF,TGTGCCAGCAGCCCCCTAGTTGAGCGGAGGAATGAGCAGTTCTTC
TRBJ1-2,.,TRBV10-3,.,CAISYGSNYGYTF,TGTGCCATCAGTTACGGGTCGAACTATGGCTACACCTTC
TRBJ1-1,.,TRBV30,.,CAWGILGVGAFF,TGTGCCTGGGGTATTTTGGGAGTTGGAGCTTTCTTT
TRBJ2-2,.,TRBV11-2,.,CASSLGRLALTNTGELFF,TGTGCCAGCAGCTTAGGGAGGCTAGCGTTAACGAACACCGGGGAGCTGTTTTTT
TRBJ1-2,.,TRBV5-5,.,CASSLDLSYGYTF,TGTGCCAGCAGCTTGGACCTGAGCTATGGCTACACCTTC
TRBJ1-2,.,TRBV2,.,CASSVRQNYGYTF,TGTGCCAGCAGTGTGCGGCAGAACTATGGCTACACCTTC
TRBJ2-5,few,TRBV3-1/TRBV3-2,.,CASSHSGARQTQYF,TGTGCCAGCAGCCACAGTGGGGCGAGGCAGACCCAGTACTTC
TRBJ2-5,.,TRBV2,TRBD1,CASSGTGGRPETQYF,TGTGCCAGCAGTGGAACAGGGGGGCGCCCGGAGACCCAGTACTTC
TRBJ1-5,.,TRBV28,.,CASSLSSNQPQHF,TGTGCCAGCAGTCTATCCAGTAATCAGCCCCAGCATTTT
TRBJ2-5,.,TRBV5-1,.,CASSLEGETQYF,TGCGCCAGCAGCTTGGAGGGGGAGACCCAGTACTTC
TRBJ1-6,.,TRBV5-1,TRBD1,CASSSGQNNSPLHF,TGCGCCAGCAGCTCGGGACAGAATAATTCACCCCTCCACTTT
TRBJ1-6,.,TRBV21-1,.,CASSKGLPDNSPLHF,TGTGCCAGCAGCAAAGGACTCCCTGATAATTCACCCCTCCACTTT
TRBJ1-1,.,TRBV7-8,TRBD1,CASSLLRPGQVNMNTEAFF,TGTGCCAGCAGCTTACTACGTCCGGGACAGGTGAACATGAACACTGAAGCTTTCTTT
TRBJ2-5,.,TRBV27,TRBD2,CASSRRTSGRVETQYF,TGTGCCAGCAGTAGGCGGACTAGCGGGAGAGTAGAGACCCAGTACTTC
TRBJ1-1,.,TRBV27,TRBD1,CASCLRGPNTEAFF,TGTGCCAGCTGCCTCAGGGGGCCGAACACTGAAGCTTTCTTT